This record covers a single T cell receptor (beta chain). Its cognate antigen is unknown. The sample comes from a study of PD-L1 blockade in urothelial cancer. Findings of the study overall: It was durable-benefit patients whose tumor-associated blood clones expanded more at 3 weeks.

Synthetic templates analogous to TCR were spiked into all PCRs individually. Libraries were prepared by immunoSEQ multiplex PCR; TCRdb keeps only in-frame clonotypes and omits some of them. The sample lists some 67,000 clones, 70% to 90% occurring once. Patients in the study were battling locally advanced or metastatic urothelial carcinoma. This CDR3 contains 18 residues. V was pared by 0 bases and J by 0 bases, with 13 bases between. The germline gives CDR1 SGHRS, CDR2 YFSETQ. This chain connects TRBV5-1 to TRBJ2-6, with a possible D match to TRBD2 (5 bases). The TCR sequence derives from a man aged 55 to 70 with urothelial cancer. The sample consisted of PBMCs, taken around atezolizumab (anti-PD-L1) treatment. CDR3 coding DNA: TGCGCCAGCAGCTTGGAAGGAGGACTTCTCTCTGGGGCCAACGTCCTGACTTTC. Residues: CASSLEGGLLSGANVLTF.